The 21 T cell receptor beta chains below were found in one sample sequenced in a study of CD8 T cells in cerebrospinal fluid in Alzheimer's disease. TCRdb re-called the 10x single-cell sequencing reads and shows each CDR3 protein once, DNA omitted. The table for this sample gives 1,000 to 1,400 distinct CDR3 sequences. Sequencing input: cerebrospinal fluid. The receptors come from a human donor in good health.

This clonotype counts as large (0.1 to 1%) by frequency. The chain couples TRBV7-2 to TRBJ2-5; absent DNA, TCRdb's TRBD2 call cannot be checked. This CDR3 has 13 amino acids. Germline V lookup: CDR1 SGHTA, CDR2 FQGNSA. Here the CDR3 reads CASSWSSGETQYF. Full variable domain (missing parts from reference TRBV7-2 and TRBJ2-5): GAGVSQSPSNKVTEKGKDVELRCDPISGHTALYWYRQSLGQGLEFLIYFQGNSAPDKSGLPSDRFSAERTGGSVSTLTIQRTQQEDSAVYLCASSWSSGETQYFGPGTRLLVL.

This clonotype counts as large by frequency. V usage is TRBV6-6 and J usage is TRBJ2-2. Germline values: CDR1 MNHNY, CDR2 SVGAGI (reference sequence). The CDR3 is made up of 13 amino acids. This CDR3 reads CASSLQGSGELFF.

This clonotype is large by frequency. The CDR3 sequence: CASSLVSGGAYEQYF. V gene TRBV7-2 combines with J gene TRBJ2-7; the TCRdb D gene call, TRBD2, has no DNA to confirm it. The germline V gene has CDR1 SGHTA and CDR2 FQGNSA. The CDR3 sequence is 15 residues long.

This clonotype is labeled large (0.1 to 1%) based on frequency. The CDR3 region is CASSRGNNEQFF. The V gene is TRBV7-6, the J gene TRBJ2-1; the TRBD2 assignment by TCRdb is unverifiable without DNA. This CDR3 region has 12 residues. CDR1 and CDR2 (germline): SGHVS, FNYEAQ.

By frequency, this clonotype registers medium-sized. The CDR3 loop is CASTHRQGGGTEAFF. The J gene is TRBJ1-1, the V gene TRBV6-2 or TRBV6-3; TCRdb indicates TRBD1, and absent DNA this call remains unverified. This CDR3 is 15 amino acids long. Looked up from germline, CDR1 is MNHEY and CDR2 is SVGEGT.

This chain uses TRBV5-1 with TRBJ2-1; TCRdb calls TRBD2, which cannot be checked without DNA. The CDR3 is 16 residues long. Germline values: CDR1 SGHRS, CDR2 YFSETQ. CDR3 protein: CASSFGLAGGPDEQFF.

By frequency, this clonotype is medium-sized (0.01 to 0.1%). The chain joins TRBV2 to TRBJ2-5. CDR1 and CDR2 (germline): SNHLY, FYNNEI. The CDR3 contains 13 residues. CDR3 loop: CASIMRSRETQYF.

In terms of frequency, this clonotype is medium-sized. The chain joins TRBV4-3 to TRBJ2-7; TCRdb gives TRBD2 as the D gene, but with no DNA this cannot be confirmed. The V gene's germline CDR1 is LGHNA and CDR2 YSLEER. CDR3 length equals 16 residues. The CDR3 loop reads CASSQDWPGPTYEQYF.

This clonotype is identified as large from frequency. The gene calls are TRBV29-1 and TRBJ2-7; TCRdb proposes TRBD1, but this gene call is untestable without DNA. The CDR3 sequence is 12 residues long. Germline CDR1 reads SQVTM; CDR2 reads ANQGSEA. CDR3 in amino acids: CSVELQGNEQYF.

This clonotype ranks as medium-sized in terms of frequency. The CDR3 loop reads CASTPWGGEDVGRAFF. The J gene is TRBJ1-1, the V gene TRBV6-5; TCRdb proposes TRBD1, but this gene call is untestable without DNA. The germline gives CDR1 MNHEY, CDR2 SVGAGI. There are 16 residues in the CDR3.

Measured by frequency, this clonotype is medium-sized. This CDR3 reads CASSSAGTAFYEQYF. This chain joins TRBV27 and TRBJ2-7; the D gene TCRdb calls, TRBD1, cannot be checked with no DNA. The CDR3 is made up of 15 amino acids. Germline V gene sequence: CDR1 MNHEY, CDR2 SMNVEV (reference sequence).

Frequency places this clonotype as medium-sized (0.01 to 0.1%). The rearrangement uses TRBV11-2 and TRBJ1-1; TCRdb indicates TRBD1, and absent DNA this call remains unverified. CDR3 length: 13 residues. Germline lookup yields CDR1 SGHAT and CDR2 FQNNGV. CDR3 sequence: CASSGRGVTEAFF.

This clonotype is deemed medium-sized by its frequency. J is TRBJ2-4 and V is TRBV23-1; the TCRdb D gene call, TRBD1, has no DNA to confirm it. TRBV23-1 is labeled an ORF, and its function is uncertain. This CDR3 contains 20 residues. The CDR3 loop reads CASSQSWTTSRALAKNIQYF.

This clonotype is labeled large based on frequency. The chain recombines TRBV7-2 with TRBJ2-3; there is no DNA to check the TCRdb D call of TRBD1. CDR3 length: 15 amino acids. Germline values: CDR1 SGHTA, CDR2 FQGNSA. The CDR3 sequence: CASSLVWGGTDTQYF.

Its frequency marks this clonotype as medium-sized. The CDR3 protein is CASGLGTKTYEQYF. J is TRBJ2-7 and V is TRBV12-5. From germline, CDR1 is LGHNT and CDR2 FRNRAP. The CDR3 extends over 14 amino acids.

This clonotype shows up as medium-sized (0.01 to 0.1%) by frequency. The CDR3 region is CASSSPGQYTEAFF. The chain employs TRBV28 and TRBJ1-1; TCRdb returns TRBD1, unconfirmable since there is no DNA. This CDR3 region has 14 residues. Germline V gene sequence: CDR1 MDHEN, CDR2 SYDVKM.

This clonotype ranks as medium-sized in terms of frequency. The chain has TRBV6-1 and TRBJ2-7; there is no DNA to check the TCRdb D call of TRBD1. Germline CDR1 MNHNS, CDR2 SASEGT. The CDR3 runs to 16 residues. CDR3 amino acids: CASSEYEGRIPYEQYF.

Frequency places this clonotype as large. This chain uses TRBV20-1 with TRBJ1-2. The germline V gene has CDR1 DFQATT and CDR2 SNEGSKA (reference sequence). The CDR3 extends over 13 amino acids. The CDR3 region is CSAGGGLSYGYTF.

This clonotype is deemed medium-sized by its frequency. V usage is TRBV29-1 and J usage is TRBJ1-3. Germline loops: CDR1 SQVTM, CDR2 ANQGSEA. The CDR3 is 13 amino acids. The CDR3 region is CSVADIRGDTIYF.

In terms of frequency, this clonotype is medium-sized. The chain has TRBV2 and TRBJ2-5; TCRdb's D call of TRBD1 is untestable without DNA. CDR1 and CDR2 from the germline V gene are SNHLY and FYNNEI. The CDR3 extends over 12 amino acids. The CDR3 protein is CASKTGVETQYF.

Judged by frequency, this clonotype is medium-sized. The CDR3 loop is CASSLVGGETQYF. The gene calls are TRBV5-1 and TRBJ2-5; without DNA, the TCRdb call of TRBD1 cannot be checked. CDR3 length: 13 amino acids. The germline CDR1 and CDR2 sequences are SGHRS and YFSETQ.